Sequencing of this T cell receptor (beta chain) was carried out in a study of T cell responses to AZD1222 COVID-19 vaccine. Study-wide background: Second-dose intervals near 4 or 12 weeks were combined.

TCRdb's copy holds only in-frame clones and misses some; the assay was immunoSEQ multiplex PCR. Among 110,000 to 150,000 clones listed, 91% were seen once. This CDR3 is built from 13 residues. The ends lost 1 base at V and 13 bases at J; junction bases unmatched: 5. CDR1 WNHNN and CDR2 SYGVQD come from the germline V gene (reference sequence). Study results and limitations: Spike-spanning, vaccine-associated CD4 TCRs were dominant at 160-218 and 743-854. Reports say nearly half of spike-specific TCRs go after unmutated variant regions. Most donors were white British and more were female, and clonal diversity was possibly underestimated.

Remarks on this clone: Its antigen is still unknown.

The chain links TRBV10-1 to TRBJ2-4, with 9 positions matching TRBD1. Sample: peripheral blood, taken on day 0 of AZD1222 vaccination. This receptor was obtained from an adult in good health. The CDR3 bases are TGCGCCAGCAGTGAGTTCCGGACAGGGGAACAGTACTTC. Amino acids: CASSEFRTGEQYF.